These 30 T cell receptor beta chains came from one sample sequenced in a study of T cells in localized non-small cell lung cancer (dated by TCRdb to the early 2020s). The library was generated by the immunoSEQ multiplex PCR assay. This is the immuneACCESS table as TCRdb keeps it, with only in-frame sequences that have V and J called. A part of the clones is gone; compared with another copy, unresolved V genes explain less than half, and the rest is unexplained. Across this sample there are 25,000 to 35,000 clones, with about 86% seen only once. The ten largest make up approximately 4.9% of the sample. Sample: peripheral blood mononuclear cells, taken before any cancer treatment. The receptors come from a man between 40 and 70 years old with stage III lung adenocarcinoma.

V and J are TRBV5-1 and TRBJ2-1; possibly TRBD1 for D (5 bases). Deletions cut 8 bases from V and 4 bases from J, with 16 bases between. The CDR3 runs 14 residues. CDR1 is SGHRS and CDR2 is YFSETQ in the germline V gene. The CDR3 region is CASSRAPDYNEQFF. DNA for the CDR3: TGCGCCAGTTCCAGGGCTCCGGATTACAATGAGCAGTTCTTC.

Only a few counts were recorded for this clone. This chain links TRBV18 with TRBJ2-7; possible D gene TRBD1, 5 bases. The CDR3 is 13 amino acids. Per germline, CDR1 KGHSH and CDR2 LQKENI. V lost 2 bases, J lost 3 bases, and 8 bases lay in between. CDR3 residues: CASSPAQGYEQYF. The CDR3 coding sequence is TGTGCCAGCTCACCAGCTCAGGGCTACGAGCAGTACTTC.

This clone appeared a single time. This chain uses TRBV12-5 with TRBJ2-2, with D perhaps matching TRBD1 or TRBD2 (5 bases each). The CDR3 contains 17 residues. Per the germline V gene, CDR1 is LGHNT and CDR2 is FRNRAP. Trimming removed 1 base at V and 6 bases at J, with 18 bases between. CDR3 in amino acids: CASGLATGLVFPGELFF. DNA for the CDR3: TGTGCTAGTGGTTTGGCAACGGGGCTAGTTTTTCCCGGGGAGCTGTTTTTT. The full variable domain, in which reference TRBV12-5 and TRBJ2-2 provide the parts outside the CDR3, is DARVTQTPRHKVTEMGQEVTMRCQPILGHNTVFWYRQTMMQGLELLAYFRNRAPLDDSGMPKDRFSAEMPDATLATLKIQPSEPRDSAVYFCASGLATGLVFPGELFFGEGSRLTVL.

V gene TRBV20-1 combines with J gene TRBJ2-1; either TRBD1 or TRBD2 may supply D (5 bases each). The germline V gene has CDR1 DFQATT and CDR2 SNEGSKA (reference sequence). The CDR3 runs to 11 residues. The ends were cut back, 2 bases at V and 8 bases at J, with 7 bases in the middle. DNA for the CDR3: TGCAGTGCTAGACGGGGCGATGAGCAGTTCTTC. This codes for CSARRGDEQFF.

The rearrangement uses TRBV7-9 and TRBJ2-7, with D perhaps TRBD1 or TRBD2 (5 bases each). Trimming pared 5 bases from V and 0 bases from J, leaving 11 bases between. Per germline, CDR1 SEHNR and CDR2 FQNEAQ (reference sequence). The CDR3 sequence is 14 residues long. The CDR3 coding sequence is TGTGCCAGCAGCCCGAGGGACCACTCCTACGAGCAGTACTTC. Encoded protein: CASSPRDHSYEQYF.

This clone was picked up one time. CDR3 coding DNA: TGTGCCAGCAGTTACGGTGGGTCCCCCACTGAAGCTTTCTTT. Protein sequence: CASSYGGSPTEAFF. The chain combines TRBV6-5 with TRBJ1-1; unclear D gene. Deletions cut 2 bases from V and 4 bases from J, with 11 bases between. CDR1 and CDR2 from the germline V gene are MNHEY and SVGAGI. The length of the CDR3 is 14 residues.

The CDR3 coding sequence is TGTGCCAGCACTCGGACGGGTGGCTACACCTTC. Protein: CASTRTGGYTF. The rearrangement links TRBV28 to TRBJ1-2, with D uncertain. V lost 7 bases and J lost 7, with 10 bases in between. CDR1 and CDR2 (germline): MDHEN, SYDVKM. This CDR3 comprises 11 residues.

This clone was observed once. The genes are TRBV11-2 and TRBJ2-3, with D hard to call. The V end lost 1 base, the J end lost 6 bases, and 11 bases lay between the germline ends. This CDR3 is built from 14 residues. The germline V gene encodes CDR1 SGHAT and CDR2 FQNNGV. The CDR3 sequence is CASSLGSSGDTQYF. CDR3 DNA: TGTGCCAGCAGCTTAGGTTCTTCGGGCGATACGCAGTATTTT.

This clone came up once. V and J are TRBV11-2 and TRBJ2-7; possibly TRBD1 for D (5 bases). Trimming took off 4 bases at V and 1 base at J, with 14 bases between the two ends. From germline, CDR1 is SGHAT and CDR2 FQNNGV. The CDR3 is made up of 15 amino acids. Here the CDR3 reads CASSYWTFRSYEQYF. The CDR3 DNA follows: TGTGCCAGCAGCTATTGGACATTTCGATCCTACGAGCAGTACTTC. The full variable domain, completed using reference TRBV11-2 and TRBJ2-7, is EAGVAQSPRYKIIEKRQSVAFWCNPISGHATLYWYQQILGQGPKLLIQFQNNGVVDDSQLPKDRFSAERLKGVDSTLKIQPAKLEDSAVYLCASSYWTFRSYEQYFGPGTRLTVT.

About this clone: Other DNA sequences within the sample encode an identical CDR3. This chain connects TRBV10-3 to TRBJ1-1; D unresolved. The CDR3 has 14 amino acids. The germline CDR1 and CDR2 sequences are ENHRY and SYGVKD. Trimming took 10 bases from V and 1 from J, leaving 16 bases between them. CDR3 region: CATQTPGANTEAFF. Here the CDR3 DNA reads TGTGCCACCCAAACCCCTGGTGCGAACACTGAAGCTTTCTTT.

This chain links TRBV10-3 with TRBJ2-7; TRBD1 matches at 10 bases. The ends lost 5 bases at V and 7 bases at J; junction bases unmatched: 11. There are 15 residues in the CDR3. The V gene's germline CDR1 is ENHRY and CDR2 SYGVKD. The CDR3 loop reads CAISHTGTGEGEQYV. The CDR3 nucleotides read TGTGCCATCAGTCATACTGGGACAGGGGAGGGAGAGCAGTACGTC.

The V call is TRBV10-2, the J call TRBJ2-5; D call uncertain. Between the trimmed V and J ends, which lost 2 bases and 8 bases, there was a span of 15 bases. The CDR3 covers 14 residues. The germline gives CDR1 WSHSY, CDR2 SAAADI. For the CDR3, the DNA is TGCGCCAGCAGTGAGGCAGGACCCGCCGGAACCCAGTACTTC. It translates to CASSEAGPAGTQYF.

For the CDR3, the DNA is TGTGCCAGCAGTCCAGCGGGCAATGAGCAGTTCTTC. Encoded protein: CASSPAGNEQFF. J is TRBJ2-1 and V is TRBV9; D might be TRBD2 (6 bases). V was clipped by 5 bases and J by 6 bases, with 9 bases between them. The CDR3 is made up of 12 amino acids. Per germline, CDR1 SGDLS and CDR2 YYNGEE. The complete variable domain, with remaining parts taken from reference TRBV9 and TRBJ2-1, reads DSGVTQTPKHLITATGQRVTLRCSPRSGDLSVYWYQQSLDQGLQFLIQYYNGEERAKGNILERFSAQQFPDLHSELNLSSLELGDSALYFCASSPAGNEQFFGPGTRLTVL.

The V gene is TRBV28, the J gene TRBJ2-3; D ambiguous. The germline V gene encodes CDR1 MDHEN and CDR2 SYDVKM. The CDR3 is 15 amino acids. With 5 bases removed from V and 4 bases from J, the gap between germline ends came to 16 bases. Written as DNA, the CDR3 is TGTGCCAGCAGTCCCATCCCCCGGGTTGCAGATACGCAGTATTTT. Its translation: CASSPIPRVADTQYF.

This clone was counted only a few times. The chain uses TRBV30 and TRBJ1-5; TRBD1 matches 7 bases. Germline CDR1 and CDR2: GTSNPN and SVGIG (reference sequence). The CDR3 runs to 14 residues. V lost 2 bases, J lost 7 bases, and 8 bases stayed unmatched. The CDR3 nucleotides are TGTGCCTGGAGTCTTAACAGGGGCTACCAGCCCCAGCATTTT. Translated, it gives CAWSLNRGYQPQHF.

This chain joins TRBV2 and TRBJ2-3; the match to TRBD2 covers 8 bases. This CDR3 comprises 14 residues. Losses at the gene ends were 7 bases for V and 4 bases for J; bases not matched to a gene: 7. The V gene's germline CDR1 is SNHLY and CDR2 FYNNEI. CDR3 sequence (DNA): TGTGCCAGCAAATTTAGCGGGGTAGCAGATACGCAGTATTTT. This sequence encodes CASKFSGVADTQYF.

The J gene is TRBJ2-2, the V gene TRBV7-2; 8 nucleotides match TRBD2. This CDR3 comprises 14 residues. Germline V gene lookup returns CDR1 SGHTA and CDR2 FQGNSA. The trim removed 8 bases at V and 5 bases at J, leaving 7 bases unmatched. The CDR3 region has the DNA TGTGCCAGCCGGTTAGCGGGAAAGACCGGGGAGCTGTTTTTT. It encodes CASRLAGKTGELFF. Complete variable domain (other parts from reference TRBV7-2 and TRBJ2-2): GAGVSQSPSNKVTEKGKDVELRCDPISGHTALYWYRQSLGQGLEFLIYFQGNSAPDKSGLPSDRFSAERTGGSVSTLTIQRTQQEDSAVYLCASRLAGKTGELFFGEGSRLTVL.

The chain combines TRBV11-2 with TRBJ2-3; unclear D gene. V dropped 2 bases and J dropped 0 bases, with 12 bases sitting between them. This CDR3 has 16 residues. CDR1 is SGHAT, CDR2 FQNNGV, per germline. The DNA of the CDR3 is TGTGCCAGCAGCTTAAACCCCATCTCTAGCACAGATACGCAGTATTTT. It codes for CASSLNPISSTDTQYF.

The rearrangement joins TRBV6-5 to TRBJ1-2; D is ambiguous. The CDR3 is 15 residues long. Germline-derived CDR1 and CDR2 are MNHEY and SVGAGI. The V gene lost 0 bases and the J gene lost 4 bases, with 12 bases spanning the gap. CDR3 nucleotides: TGTGCCAGCAGTTACTCCCGGACGGAATTCTATGGCTACACCTTC. This gives the protein CASSYSRTEFYGYTF.

This clone showed up just once. The genes are TRBV29-1 and TRBJ1-5; the D gene is possibly TRBD1 (6 bases). Germline lookup yields CDR1 SQVTM and CDR2 ANQGSEA. The ends were cut back, 6 bases at V and 4 bases at J, with 13 bases in the middle. The CDR3 length is 13 residues. The CDR3 DNA sequence: TGCAGCGTGCAAGGACAGCAAAATCAGCCCCAGCATTTT. Translating gives CSVQGQQNQPQHF.

The genes are TRBV25-1 and TRBJ2-7; tentatively, D is TRBD2 (6 bases). The germline V gene encodes CDR1 MGHDK and CDR2 SYGVNS. The CDR3 is made up of 11 amino acids. Trimming removed 2 bases at V and 7 bases at J, with 6 bases between. The CDR3 loop is CASSEGLEQYF. The CDR3 nucleotides are TGTGCCAGCAGTGAAGGACTAGAGCAGTACTTC.

The table lists this clone with a count of one. CDR3 in amino acids: CASSLNGPRETQYF. DNA for the CDR3: TGTGCCAGCAGCCTGAATGGGCCCCGGGAGACCCAGTACTTC. The J gene is TRBJ2-5, the V gene TRBV7-3, with no clear D. The V gene's germline CDR1 is SGHTA and CDR2 FQGTGA. V was shortened by 5 bases and J by 5 bases, with 15 bases between the two germline ends. This CDR3 is built from 14 residues. Filled out from reference TRBV7-3 and TRBJ2-5, the complete variable domain reads GAGVSQTPSNKVTEKGKYVELRCDPISGHTALYWYRQSLGQGPEFLIYFQGTGAADDSGLPNDRFFAVRPEGSVSTLKIQRTERGDSAVYLCASSLNGPRETQYFGPGTRLLVL.

The CDR3 region is CASSERGGAQPQHF. The CDR3 coding sequence is TGTGCCAGCAGTGAACGTGGGGGAGCCCAGCCCCAGCATTTT. V gene TRBV2 combines with J gene TRBJ1-5; D possibly corresponds to TRBD1 (5 bases). Germline V gene sequence: CDR1 SNHLY, CDR2 FYNNEI. The CDR3 consists of 14 residues. V shed 2 bases and J shed 7 bases, with 12 bases lying between them.

The V and J genes are TRBV6-1 and TRBJ2-7; 11 bases match TRBD1. The trim removed 6 bases at V and 5 bases at J, leaving 6 bases unmatched. Germline-derived CDR1 and CDR2 are MNHNS and SASEGT. This CDR3 is 14 amino acids long. The CDR3 loop reads CASRWDRGINEQYF. The DNA of the CDR3 is TGTGCCAGCAGGTGGGACAGGGGGATCAACGAGCAGTACTTC.

This chain joins TRBV7-8 and TRBJ1-2; D is possibly TRBD1 (5 bases). The CDR3 has 16 residues. V was trimmed by 4 bases and J by 4 bases, leaving 19 bases between them. Looked up from germline, CDR1 is SGHVS and CDR2 is FQNEAQ. As DNA, the CDR3 is TGTGCCAGCAGCTCTGGGGCCGTCGGTGGGATCTATGGCTACACCTTC. Amino acids: CASSSGAVGGIYGYTF.

The genes are TRBV5-1 and TRBJ2-1; 9 positions agree with TRBD2. This CDR3 is 16 amino acids long. From germline, CDR1 is SGHRS and CDR2 YFSETQ. V was pared by 2 bases and J by 4 bases, with 7 bases of the junction left unmatched. The CDR3 nucleotides are TGCGCCAGCAGCTTCCTCGCTAGCGGGACTTACAATGAGCAGTTCTTC. It specifies CASSFLASGTYNEQFF.

This clone was detected a few times. This rearrangement joins TRBV5-4 to TRBJ2-6; D gene unclear. CDR3 length: 16 residues. Germline lookup yields CDR1 SGHNT and CDR2 YYREEE (reference sequence). V was shortened by 0 bases and J by 0 bases, with 7 bases between the two germline ends. The CDR3 loop reads CASSLASASGANVLTF. The CDR3 DNA sequence: TGTGCCAGCAGCTTGGCCTCAGCCTCTGGGGCCAACGTCCTGACTTTC. The full variable domain, with the rest looked up from reference TRBV5-4 and TRBJ2-6, is ETGVTQSPTHLIKTRGQQVTLRCSSQSGHNTVSWYQQALGQGPQFIFQYYREEENGRGNFPPRFSGLQFPNYSSELNVNALELDDSALYLCASSLASASGANVLTFGAGSRLTVL.

The chain recombines TRBV7-9 with TRBJ2-3; D may match TRBD1 or TRBD2 (5 bases each). V was shortened by 5 bases and J by 6 bases, with 12 bases between the two germline ends. Germline lookup yields CDR1 SEHNR and CDR2 FQNEAQ (reference sequence). This CDR3 has 13 residues. The CDR3 protein is CASSLRGPDTQYF. DNA of the CDR3: TGTGCCAGCAGCCTACGGGGACCTGATACGCAGTATTTT.

This rearrangement joins TRBV11-2 to TRBJ1-1, with a weak D call TRBD1 (5 bases). The CDR3 totals 14 residues. CDR1 and CDR2 (germline): SGHAT, FQNNGV. The ends were cut back, 5 bases at V and 1 base at J, with 11 bases in the middle. Here the CDR3 reads CASSLVGTNTEAFF. As DNA, the CDR3 is TGTGCCAGCAGCCTAGTAGGGACGAACACTGAAGCTTTCTTT.

DNA for the CDR3: TGTGCCAGCTCACCCCCGGGACGGCCGAACACCGGGGAGCTGTTTTTT. Translated: CASSPPGRPNTGELFF. J is TRBJ2-2 and V is TRBV18; tentatively, D is TRBD1 or TRBD2 (5 bases each). Germline V lookup: CDR1 KGHSH, CDR2 LQKENI. This CDR3 has 16 residues. V was cut by 3 bases and J by 0 bases, with 11 bases left in between.